This T cell receptor (beta chain) was recorded in a study of blood T cells in healthy people across ages. Overall study findings and caveats: Estimated diversity, derived from one million T cells, was regarded as an underestimate.

CDR3 length: 15 residues. This clonotype was picked up a small number of times. Its antigen is as yet unknown. The study recruited healthy Caucasian donors from Russia who were aged roughly 6 to 95. Per sample, no less than 5.5 micrograms of total RNA were extracted. PCR was performed a second time for about 7 to 11 cycles using a sample-barcoded 5' primer and a J-beta primer mix. A template-switch adaptor containing 12 random nucleotides labeled each cDNA molecule. TCRdb re-called the 5' RACE reads through MiXCR, storing one row per CDR3 protein. The sample records about 1,500,000 distinct CDR3 sequences, 35% to 45% being singletons.

The genes are TRBV21-1 and TRBJ1-2. TRBV21-1 has pseudogene status. The TCR was taken from a woman aged 18-29 years in good health. Material for sequencing was blood. The CDR3 coding sequence is TGTGCCAGCAGCAAAATTTGGCCAGGAAACTATGGCTACACCTTC. Residues: CASSKIWPGNYGYTF.